This T cell receptor (beta chain) was found in a study of T cell responses to AZD1222 COVID-19 vaccine. Points from the study as a whole: Seropositive status at baseline applied to only five to seven AZD1222 recipients. The donors showed a predominance of white British ancestry and of females, with possible underestimation of clonal diversity. Recipients of two AZD1222 doses showed rising Spike-specific TCR breadth and depth.

This clone was picked up a small number of times. As yet, its antigen is unknown. Germline-derived CDR1 and CDR2 are LGHNA and YSLEER. Trimming took 1 base from V and 1 from J, leaving 13 bases between them. The CDR3 extends over 17 amino acids. Sequencing was performed with immunoSEQ multiplex PCR; in TCRdb, only in-frame clones are kept and a portion is missing. The data contain over 60,000 clones, roughly 91% of them singletons. The chain joins TRBV4-3 to TRBJ2-2; possibly TRBD2 for D (6 bases). The sample consisted of peripheral blood, taken on day 0 of AZD1222 vaccination. This sequence originates from an adult in good health. CDR3 in amino acids: CASSQVAGNGNTGELFF. CDR3 sequence (DNA): TGCGCCAGCAGCCAAGTCGCGGGAAACGGGAACACCGGGGAGCTGTTTTTT.